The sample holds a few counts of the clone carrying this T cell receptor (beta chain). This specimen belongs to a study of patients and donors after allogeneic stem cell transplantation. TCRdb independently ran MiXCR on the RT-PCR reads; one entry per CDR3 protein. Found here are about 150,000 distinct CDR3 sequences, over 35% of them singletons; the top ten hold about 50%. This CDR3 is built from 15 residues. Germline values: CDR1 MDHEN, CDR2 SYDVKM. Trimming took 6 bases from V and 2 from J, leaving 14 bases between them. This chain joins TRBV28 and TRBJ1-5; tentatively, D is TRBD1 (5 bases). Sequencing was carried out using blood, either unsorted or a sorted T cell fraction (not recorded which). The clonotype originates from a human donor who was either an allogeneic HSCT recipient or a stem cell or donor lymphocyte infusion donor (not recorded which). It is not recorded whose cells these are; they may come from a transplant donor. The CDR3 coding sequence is TGTGCCAGCAGCTCTACAGGTATTGGCAATCAGCCCCAGCATTTT. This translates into CASSSTGIGNQPQHF.